The rows below give T cell receptor beta chains drawn from one sample of a study of CD8 T cells in ankylosing spondylitis. In TCRdb, the 5' RACE reads were re-called with MiXCR into one record per CDR3 protein. Altogether more than 150,000 distinct CDR3 sequences are present, 9.5% to 13% being singletons, with the ten largest covering roughly 28%. The specimen sequenced was blood, either unsorted or a sorted T cell fraction (not recorded which). The receptor source for this set is a male donor with ankylosing spondylitis or in good health (not recorded which). CDR3s include the opening cysteine and the closing phenylalanine or tryptophan. The order of the fields is CDR3 length, V gene, D gene, J gene, clone size, CDR3 DNA, CDR3 protein. D genes are given only for firm matches. Clone size appears in some rows only: once, few, many, or a class for an expanded clone.

14,TRBV12-3/TRBV12-4,.,TRBJ2-7,many,TGTGCCAGCAGTCCTTGGGGTTACTCCTACGAGCAGTACTTC,CASSPWGYSYEQYF
14,TRBV6-2/TRBV6-3,.,TRBJ2-1,many,TGTGCCAGCAGCCAGGGGGACTTTAAGAATGAGCAGTTCTTC,CASSQGDFKNEQFF
16,TRBV18,.,TRBJ2-2,.,TGTGCCAGCTCACCCTCAACACATTCGAACACCGGGGAGCTGTTTTTT,CASSPSTHSNTGELFF
16,TRBV29-1,TRBD1,TRBJ1-2,few,TGCAGCGTCACCGGGACAGGGGGAATAGCTAACTATGGCTACACCTTC,CSVTGTGGIANYGYTF
14,TRBV20-1,TRBD2,TRBJ2-5,many,TGCAGTGCTGAAGAAGCGGGGGGCGGGGAGACCCAGTACTTC,CSAEEAGGGETQYF
13,TRBV5-1,TRBD1,TRBJ2-7,many,TGCGCCAGCAGCCCGGGACAGAACTACGAGCAGTACTTC,CASSPGQNYEQYF
13,TRBV25-1,.,TRBJ2-7,.,TGTGCCAGCAGCCACAGAGTTAGCTACGAGCAGTACTTC,CASSHRVSYEQYF
12,TRBV6-1,.,TRBJ2-1,.,TGTGCCAGCAGTTCCCAGGGCGATGAGCAGTTCTTC,CASSSQGDEQFF
14,TRBV7-2,.,TRBJ2-1,few,TGTGCCAGCAGCTTAGGTTTGGGTAGCACTGAGCAGTTCTTC,CASSLGLGSTEQFF
17,TRBV5-4,.,TRBJ2-1,few,TGTGCCAGCAGCTTGGCCGGGTCATCGGGCCCATACAATGAGCAGTTCTTC,CASSLAGSSGPYNEQFF
14,TRBV19,TRBD1,TRBJ2-1,many,TGTGCCAGTAGTATACGGGACAGGGGTTGGGAGCAGTTCTTC,CASSIRDRGWEQFF
12,TRBV18,.,TRBJ1-6,many,TGTGCCAGCTCACCCGAGACAGGTCACCTCCACTTT,CASSPETGHLHF